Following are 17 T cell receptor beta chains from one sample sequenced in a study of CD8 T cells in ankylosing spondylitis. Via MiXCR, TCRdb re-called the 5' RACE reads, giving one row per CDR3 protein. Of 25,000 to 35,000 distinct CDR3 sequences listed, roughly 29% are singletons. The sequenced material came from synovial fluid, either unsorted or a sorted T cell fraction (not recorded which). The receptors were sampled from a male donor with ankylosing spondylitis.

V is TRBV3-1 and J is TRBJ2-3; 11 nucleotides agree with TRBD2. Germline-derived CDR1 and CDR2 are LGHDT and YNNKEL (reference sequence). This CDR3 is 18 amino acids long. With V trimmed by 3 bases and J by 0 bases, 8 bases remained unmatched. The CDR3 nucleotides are TGTGCCAGCAGCCAGTACGGGACTAGCGGAAAAAGCACAGATACGCAGTATTTT. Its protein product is CASSQYGTSGKSTDTQYF.

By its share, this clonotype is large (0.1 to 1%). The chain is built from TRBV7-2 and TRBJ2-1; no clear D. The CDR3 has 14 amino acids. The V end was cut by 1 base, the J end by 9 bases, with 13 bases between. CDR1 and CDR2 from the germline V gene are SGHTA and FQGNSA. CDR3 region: CASSLVLTGVEQFF. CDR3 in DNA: TGTGCCAGCAGCTTAGTACTGACTGGGGTTGAGCAGTTCTTC. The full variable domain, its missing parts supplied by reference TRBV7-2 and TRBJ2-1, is GAGVSQSPSNKVTEKGKDVELRCDPISGHTALYWYRQSLGQGLEFLIYFQGNSAPDKSGLPSDRFSAERTGGSVSTLTIQRTQQEDSAVYLCASSLVLTGVEQFFGPGTRLTVL.

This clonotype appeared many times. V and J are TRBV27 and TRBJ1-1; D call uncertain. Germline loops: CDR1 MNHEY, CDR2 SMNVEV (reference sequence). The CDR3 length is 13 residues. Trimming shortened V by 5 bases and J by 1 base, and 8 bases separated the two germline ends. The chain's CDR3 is CASSIGKNTEAFF. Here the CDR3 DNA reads TGTGCCAGCAGTATAGGGAAGAACACTGAAGCTTTCTTT.

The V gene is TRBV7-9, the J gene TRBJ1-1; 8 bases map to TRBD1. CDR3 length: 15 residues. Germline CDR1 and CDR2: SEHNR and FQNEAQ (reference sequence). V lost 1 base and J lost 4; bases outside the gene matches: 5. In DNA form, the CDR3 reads TGTGCCAGCAGCTTAGTGCAGGGGGCGGGCACTGAAGCTTTCTTT. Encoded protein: CASSLVQGAGTEAFF.

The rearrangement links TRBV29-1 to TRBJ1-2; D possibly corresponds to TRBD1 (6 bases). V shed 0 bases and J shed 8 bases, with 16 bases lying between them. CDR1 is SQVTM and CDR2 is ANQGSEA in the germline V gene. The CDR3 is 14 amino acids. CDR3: CSVEDGGFLSGYTF. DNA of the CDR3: TGCAGCGTTGAAGATGGGGGCTTCTTATCCGGCTACACCTTC.

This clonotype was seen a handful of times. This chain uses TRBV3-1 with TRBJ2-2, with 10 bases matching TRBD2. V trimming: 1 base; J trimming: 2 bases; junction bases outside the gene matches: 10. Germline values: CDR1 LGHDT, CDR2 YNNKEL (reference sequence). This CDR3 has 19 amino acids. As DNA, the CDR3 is TGTGCCAGCAGCCAAGTGGAGGGACTAGCGCTAATTAACACCGGGGAGCTGTTTTTT. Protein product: CASSQVEGLALINTGELFF. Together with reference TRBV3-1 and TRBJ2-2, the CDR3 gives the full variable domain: DTAVSQTPKYLVTQMGNDKSIKCEQNLGHDTMYWYKQDSKKFLKIMFSYNNKELIINETVPNRFSPKSPDKAHLNLHINSLELGDSAVYFCASSQVEGLALINTGELFFGEGSRLTVL.

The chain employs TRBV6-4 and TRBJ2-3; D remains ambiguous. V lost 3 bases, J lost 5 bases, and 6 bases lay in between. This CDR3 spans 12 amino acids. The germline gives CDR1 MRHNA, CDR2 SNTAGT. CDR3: CASSEGEDTQYF. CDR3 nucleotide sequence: TGTGCCAGCAGTGAGGGTGAAGATACGCAGTATTTT.

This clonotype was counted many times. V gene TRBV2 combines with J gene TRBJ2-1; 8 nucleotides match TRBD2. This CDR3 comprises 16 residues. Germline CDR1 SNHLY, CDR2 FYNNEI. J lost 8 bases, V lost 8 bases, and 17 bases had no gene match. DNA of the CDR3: TGTGCCAGCGTAAATAGCGGGACCTCCCTCCCCGATGAGCAGTTCTTC. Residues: CASVNSGTSLPDEQFF.

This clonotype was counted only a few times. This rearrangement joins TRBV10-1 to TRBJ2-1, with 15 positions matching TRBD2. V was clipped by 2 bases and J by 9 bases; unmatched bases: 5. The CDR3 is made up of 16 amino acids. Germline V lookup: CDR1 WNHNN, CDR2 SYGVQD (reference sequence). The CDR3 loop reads CASSEGTSGRMVEQFF. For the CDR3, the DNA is TGCGCCAGCAGTGAGGGGACTAGCGGGAGGATGGTTGAGCAGTTCTTC.

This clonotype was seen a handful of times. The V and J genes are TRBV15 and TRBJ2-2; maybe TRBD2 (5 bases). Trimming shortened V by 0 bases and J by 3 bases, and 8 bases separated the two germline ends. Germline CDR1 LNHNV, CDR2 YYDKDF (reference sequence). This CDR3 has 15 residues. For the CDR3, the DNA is TGTGCCACCAGCAGAGAAGCTAGCCACACCGGGGAGCTGTTTTTT. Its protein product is CATSREASHTGELFF.

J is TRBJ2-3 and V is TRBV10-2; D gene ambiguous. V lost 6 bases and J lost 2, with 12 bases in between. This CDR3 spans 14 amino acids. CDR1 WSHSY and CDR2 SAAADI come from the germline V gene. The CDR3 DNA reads TGCGCCAGCAGCCAACACCGAAACACAGATACGCAGTATTTT. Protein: CASSQHRNTDTQYF.

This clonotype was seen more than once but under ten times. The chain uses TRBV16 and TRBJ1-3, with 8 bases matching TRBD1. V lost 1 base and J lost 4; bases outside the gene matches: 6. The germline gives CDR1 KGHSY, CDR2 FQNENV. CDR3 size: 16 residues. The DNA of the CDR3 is TGTGCCAGCAGCCAATTTCGCGACAGGGGCGGAAACACCATATATTTT. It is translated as CASSQFRDRGGNTIYF.

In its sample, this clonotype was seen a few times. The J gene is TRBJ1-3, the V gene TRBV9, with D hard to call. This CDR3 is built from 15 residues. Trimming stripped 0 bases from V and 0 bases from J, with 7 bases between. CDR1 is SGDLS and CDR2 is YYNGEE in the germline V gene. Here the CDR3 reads CASSVGQRSGNTIYF. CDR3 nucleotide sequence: TGTGCCAGCAGCGTAGGGCAGCGCTCTGGAAACACCATATATTTT.

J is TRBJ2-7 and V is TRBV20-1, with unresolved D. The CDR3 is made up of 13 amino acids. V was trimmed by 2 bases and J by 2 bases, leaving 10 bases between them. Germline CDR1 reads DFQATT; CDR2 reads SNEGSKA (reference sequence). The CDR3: CSARLGTTYEQYF. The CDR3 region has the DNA TGCAGTGCTAGACTAGGTACCACCTACGAGCAGTACTTC.

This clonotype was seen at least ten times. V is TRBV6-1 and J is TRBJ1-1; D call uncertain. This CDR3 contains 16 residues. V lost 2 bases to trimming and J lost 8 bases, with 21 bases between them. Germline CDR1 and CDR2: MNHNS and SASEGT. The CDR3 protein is CASSEPQLGGRREAFF. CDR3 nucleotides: TGTGCCAGCAGTGAACCTCAGCTCGGCGGCCGGCGAGAAGCTTTCTTT.

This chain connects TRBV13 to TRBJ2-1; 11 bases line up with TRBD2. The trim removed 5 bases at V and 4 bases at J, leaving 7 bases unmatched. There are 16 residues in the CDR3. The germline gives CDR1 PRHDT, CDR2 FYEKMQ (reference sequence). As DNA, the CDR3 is TGTGCCAGCAGCCCATCCGGGACTAGCGGTTACAATGAGCAGTTCTTC. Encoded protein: CASSPSGTSGYNEQFF.

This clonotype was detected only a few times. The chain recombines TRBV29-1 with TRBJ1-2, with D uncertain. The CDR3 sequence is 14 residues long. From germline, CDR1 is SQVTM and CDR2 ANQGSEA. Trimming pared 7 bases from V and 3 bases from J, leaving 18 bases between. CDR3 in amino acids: CSGRLASGDYGYTF. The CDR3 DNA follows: TGCAGCGGGCGATTGGCCAGCGGTGACTATGGCTACACCTTC.